This T cell receptor (beta chain) is drawn from a study of cytomegalovirus exposure and HLA in healthy donors. Amplification used 60 Vbeta primers and 13 Jbeta primers. Profiling relied on immunoSEQ multiplex PCR, and the TCRdb table lists in-frame clones only, not all of them. The data hold some 180,000 clones, with about 82% observed a single time. Study-wide results and caveats: In a later analysis, V- and J-gene trimming of beta chains associated with a DCLRE1C missense variant, replicated independently. Prediction of most subjects' HLA-A and HLA-B alleles by TCR beta sequences was reportedly accurate.

This CDR3 is built from 16 residues. Germline V CDR1 and CDR2: SEHNR, FQNEAQ (reference sequence). V gave up 2 bases and J gave up 5 bases, with 16 bases separating them. Notes on this clone: Its antigen is not identified.

Healthy people donating bone marrow made up the donors. The receptor's source is a woman between 50 and 59 years old in good health and CMV-seronegative. The chain recombines TRBV7-9 with TRBJ2-1; TRBD2 might be the D (6 bases). The sample consisted of PBMCs. The CDR3 sequence is CASSLPGRLGHNEQFF. The CDR3 nucleotides read TGTGCCAGCAGCTTACCCGGGAGATTGGGACACAATGAGCAGTTCTTC.